The rows below give T cell receptor beta chains drawn from one sample of a study of technical replicates of blood from several donors. Libraries were prepared by immunoSEQ multiplex PCR; TCRdb keeps only in-frame clonotypes and omits some of them. The data show 13,000 to 15,000 clones, roughly 83% seen once. The sequenced sample was PBMCs. These receptors were obtained from a human donor in good health. CDR3s include the opening cysteine and the closing phenylalanine or tryptophan. The order of the fields is clone size, D gene, J gene, V gene, CDR3 DNA, CDR3 protein. D genes are given only for firm matches. Rows give clone size only sometimes, using once, few, many, or a class for an expanded clone.

NA	NA	TRBJ2-7	TRBV19	TGTGCCAGTAGCCCCTGGGGAGACGACTACGAGCAGTACTTC	CASSPWGDDYEQYF
NA	NA	TRBJ2-5	TRBV30	TGTGCCTGGAGTGCCCAGATCCAAGAGACCCAGTACTTC	CAWSAQIQETQYF
NA	TRBD1	TRBJ2-1	TRBV9	TGTGCCAGCAGCACCGACAGGGGGCTGTGGACTACCTACAATGAGCAGTTCTTC	CASSTDRGLWTTYNEQFF
NA	NA	TRBJ1-1	TRBV19	TGTGCCAGTAGAGAAAGGGTGGGATCAGGGACTGAAGCTTTCTTT	CASRERVGSGTEAFF
NA	NA	TRBJ1-4	TRBV5-1	TGCGCCAGCAGCTTGGGACAGGCCGATCTGCTGTTTTTT	CASSLGQADLLFF
NA	NA	TRBJ2-7	TRBV5-1	TGCGCCAGCAGCTTGGCGTCAGGGGTAGGGAGCGAGCAGTACTTC	CASSLASGVGSEQYF
once	NA	TRBJ2-7	TRBV2	TGTGCCAGCAGTGAGGTCCGGGGAGCCGCCGAGCAGTACTTC	CASSEVRGAAEQYF
NA	NA	TRBJ1-2	TRBV15	TGTGCCACCAGCAGCAGACAGGAGAACTATGGCTACACCTTC	CATSSRQENYGYTF
NA	NA	TRBJ2-1	TRBV10-1	TGCGCCAGCAGTGAGCAGAACAATGAGCAGTTCTTC	CASSEQNNEQFF
NA	TRBD1	TRBJ2-1	TRBV4-1	TGCGCCAGCAGCCAAGACGACGACAGGGGGTTCTACAATGAGCAGTTCTTC	CASSQDDDRGFYNEQFF
NA	NA	TRBJ2-3	TRBV28	TGTGCCAGCAGAGAGGGGGGGAGAACAGATACGCAGTATTTT	CASREGGRTDTQYF
NA	NA	TRBJ1-1	TRBV7-9	TGTGCCAGCAGCTTACCGGGGTCAATGAACACTGAAGCTTTCTTT	CASSLPGSMNTEAFF
NA	TRBD1	TRBJ2-1	TRBV5-1	TGCGCCAGCAGCCTGGGGACAGGGGACGGCAATGAGCAGTTCTTC	CASSLGTGDGNEQFF
NA	TRBD2	TRBJ2-7	TRBV19	TGTGCCAGTAGTGCTCTAGCGGGGTATTCCTACGAGCAGTACTTC	CASSALAGYSYEQYF
NA	NA	TRBJ2-1	TRBV5-1	TGCGCCAGCAGCCCCGGGTATCTGGGGGGAGGCAATGAGCAGTTCTTC	CASSPGYLGGGNEQFF